This TCR beta chain was documented in a study of shared clonotypes between healthy human individuals. Study as a whole: The donor group consisted of two women and three men, aged 18 to 49. Overall study findings and caveats: Memory subsets generally showed smaller estimated richness than naive subsets did.

To note about this clone: Its specificity is unknown.

Healthy adults negative for HIV, lacking recent acute infections or vaccinations, served as donors. CD4+ cell separation produced CD45RA+ naive and CD45RA-negative memory subsets. CDR3 length equals 15 residues. With 4 bases removed from V and 1 base from J, the gap between germline ends came to 13 bases. The germline V gene has CDR1 SGHRS and CDR2 YFSETQ. Generated by immunoSEQ multiplex PCR, the TCRdb table keeps only in-frame clones and is missing some. Among around 1.5 million clones listed, around 98% were seen once. The TCR was taken from a man aged 30-40 years in good health. The chain uses TRBV5-1 and TRBJ2-3; the D gene could be TRBD1 or TRBD2 (6 bases each). Specimen: naive CD4+ T cells sorted from blood. Subset given: CD45RA+ positively selected. The CDR3 sequence: CASSRPEGGTDTQYF. In nucleotides, the CDR3 is TGCGCCAGCAGCCGCCCGGAGGGGGGCACAGATACGCAGTATTTT. The variable domain in full, with the rest retrieved from reference TRBV5-1 and TRBJ2-3, is KAGVTQTPRYLIKTRGQQVTLSCSPISGHRSVSWYQQTPGQGLQFLFEYFSETQRNKGNFPGRFSGRQFSNSRSEMNVSTLELGDSALYLCASSRPEGGTDTQYFGPGTRLTVL.